Below, 17 T cell receptor beta chains from the same sample are listed, as sequenced in a study of beta chain features in type 1 diabetes. Antigens of these TCRs are unknown. General study findings and limits: Moderate but significant shortening of TCRB CDR3s was recorded in all four CD4+ subsets from Type 1 diabetes patients.

The isolated RNA, all of it, was reverse transcribed, so expressed TCRB transcripts were what got sequenced. Some clones are missing from TCRdb's copy, which holds only in-frame ones; the method was immunoSEQ multiplex PCR. This table has about 710,000 clones, roughly an eighth appearing once. Sequencing was performed on naive CD4+ T cells from blood. These receptors were taken from a man aged 18 to 30 with type 1 diabetes.

The table lists this clone with a few counts. V and J are TRBV5-1 and TRBJ2-7; TRBD2 matches 9 bases. J was trimmed by 7 bases and V by 4 bases; bases with no gene match: 12. The germline CDR1 and CDR2 sequences are SGHRS and YFSETQ. The CDR3 is 15 residues long. The CDR3 DNA reads TGCGCCAGCAGCACCTTAGCGGGAGTTGCGGGGGAGCAGTACTTC. Residues: CASSTLAGVAGEQYF.

This clone has only a few counts. The chain combines TRBV11-2 with TRBJ2-3; D is possibly TRBD1 (6 bases). The CDR3 has 15 amino acids. Germline CDR1 SGHAT, CDR2 FQNNGV. Trimming cost V 5 bases and J 0 bases, with 12 bases left between them. The CDR3 nucleotides read TGTGCCAGCAGCCCCCGGGGACAAAGCACAGATACGCAGTATTTT. It yields the protein CASSPRGQSTDTQYF.

The chain uses TRBV18 and TRBJ2-7; 9 bases align to TRBD1. The CDR3 has 15 residues. V dropped 3 bases and J dropped 4; count of bases not matched to a gene: 7. The germline V gene encodes CDR1 KGHSH and CDR2 LQKENI. This CDR3 reads CASSPAQGARYEQYF. The CDR3 region has the DNA TGTGCCAGCTCACCTGCACAGGGGGCGCGGTACGAGCAGTACTTC.

This clone came up a few times. The rearrangement links TRBV7-9 to TRBJ2-5; D might be TRBD1 or TRBD2, each matching 6 bases. The germline V gene has CDR1 SEHNR and CDR2 FQNEAQ (reference sequence). The CDR3 contains 15 residues. Trimming took off 4 bases at V and 2 bases at J, with 14 bases between the two ends. CDR3 in amino acids: CASSSVRGGQETQYF. As DNA, the CDR3 is TGTGCCAGCAGCTCCGTCAGGGGAGGACAAGAGACCCAGTACTTC.

The chain is built from TRBV7-9 and TRBJ2-1; a possible D gene is TRBD2 (6 bases). V was shortened by 3 bases and J by 8 bases, with 23 bases between the two germline ends. The CDR3 spans 17 residues. The germline V gene has CDR1 SEHNR and CDR2 FQNEAQ (reference sequence). The CDR3 DNA reads as TGTGCCAGCAGCTTGGGGCGAGGTGGGACTTCAATCGATGAGCAGTTCTTC. Amino acid sequence: CASSLGRGGTSIDEQFF.

The chain links TRBV30 to TRBJ2-1; tentatively, D is TRBD1 or TRBD2 (6 bases each). CDR3 size: 16 residues. Deletions cut 2 bases from V and 2 bases from J, with 16 bases between. Germline values: CDR1 GTSNPN, CDR2 SVGIG (reference sequence). This CDR3 is CAWSSPTGLTYNEQFF. The CDR3 DNA is TGTGCCTGGAGTTCGCCGACAGGACTAACCTACAATGAGCAGTTCTTC.

The V call is TRBV5-1, the J call TRBJ2-1, with 12 bases lining up with TRBD2. CDR1 and CDR2 (germline): SGHRS, YFSETQ. Losses at the gene ends were 4 bases for V and 5 bases for J; bases not matched to a gene: 7. The CDR3 loop spans 16 amino acids. This CDR3 is CASSPHGLAGNNEQFF. In DNA form, the CDR3 reads TGCGCCAGCAGCCCACATGGACTAGCGGGAAACAATGAGCAGTTCTTC.

V gene TRBV7-2 combines with J gene TRBJ2-1; D is undetermined. The CDR3 loop spans 11 amino acids. Germline CDR1 and CDR2: SGHTA and FQGNSA. Between the trimmed V and J ends, which lost 2 bases and 8 bases, there was a span of 4 bases. The CDR3 DNA sequence: TGTGCCAGCAGCTTATTACATGAGCAGTTCTTC. Protein sequence: CASSLLHEQFF.

On this clone itself: Other DNA sequences in the same sample also yield this CDR3. The chain combines TRBV28 with TRBJ2-7, with D possibly matching TRBD1 (6 bases). Trimming shortened V by 5 bases and J by 1 base, and 9 bases separated the two germline ends. The CDR3 sequence is 13 residues long. Germline CDR1 is MDHEN and CDR2 is SYDVKM. The CDR3 bases are TGTGCCAGCAGTCCCGGACAGTCCTACGAGCAGTACTTC. Protein product: CASSPGQSYEQYF.

J is TRBJ2-3 and V is TRBV6-5; 11 bases fit TRBD2. CDR1 and CDR2 from the germline V gene are MNHEY and SVGAGI. Trimming at V came to 4 bases and at J to 4 bases, leaving 4 bases not matched to a gene. The CDR3 consists of 15 residues. The CDR3 loop is CASSFLAGGADTQYF. CDR3 nucleotides: TGTGCCAGCAGTTTCCTAGCGGGGGGAGCAGATACGCAGTATTTT.

The chain couples TRBV18 to TRBJ1-1; D might be TRBD1 (5 bases). The germline V gene has CDR1 KGHSH and CDR2 LQKENI. The CDR3 sequence is 14 residues long. V was clipped by 0 bases and J by 2 bases, with 7 bases between them. CDR3 coding DNA: TGTGCCAGCTCACCACCAGGGGAAAACACTGAAGCTTTCTTT. Its translation is CASSPPGENTEAFF.

About this clone: Other DNA sequences from this sample encode an identical CDR3 as well. J is TRBJ2-7 and V is TRBV18; D perhaps matches TRBD2 (5 bases). The germline V gene has CDR1 KGHSH and CDR2 LQKENI. The CDR3 sequence is 13 residues long. V was cut by 6 bases and J by 1 base, with 10 bases left in between. This CDR3 reads CASSPRGSYEQYF. The CDR3 region has the DNA TGTGCCAGCTCCCCCCGGGGATCCTACGAGCAGTACTTC.

J is TRBJ1-1 and V is TRBV5-4; D unclear. The CDR3 has 13 residues. Trimming removed 1 base from V and 1 base from J, with 5 bases in between. CDR1 is SGHNT and CDR2 is YYREEE in the germline V gene (reference sequence). This CDR3 is CASSLFRNTEAFF. The CDR3 DNA sequence: TGTGCCAGCAGCTTGTTCCGGAACACTGAAGCTTTCTTT.

This clone was detected a few times. The chain employs TRBV9 and TRBJ2-5, with a possible D match to TRBD1 (5 bases). The CDR3 consists of 13 residues. V was trimmed by 3 bases and J by 1 base, leaving 7 bases between them. Germline V gives CDR1 SGDLS, CDR2 YYNGEE. The CDR3, as DNA: TGTGCCAGCAGCGGGACAACCCAAGAGACCCAGTACTTC. This sequence encodes CASSGTTQETQYF.

The chain has TRBV28 and TRBJ1-1; D uncertain. This CDR3 region has 13 residues. The V and J ends lost 5 bases and 2 bases respectively, with 9 bases between them. Per germline, CDR1 MDHEN and CDR2 SYDVKM. In nucleotides, the CDR3 is TGTGCCAGCAGTCGAATTTCAAACACTGAAGCTTTCTTT. It encodes CASSRISNTEAFF.

This clone was seen more than once but under ten times. The gene calls are TRBV9 and TRBJ2-1; 9 nucleotides match TRBD2. After removal of 0 bases from V and 4 bases from J, the junction contained 2 bases not matched to a gene. Per germline, CDR1 SGDLS and CDR2 YYNGEE. The CDR3 sequence is 15 residues long. The CDR3: CASSVAAGGYNEQFF. Written as DNA, the CDR3 is TGTGCCAGCAGCGTAGCGGCGGGAGGGTACAATGAGCAGTTCTTC.

In this sample, this clone turned up a few times. V is TRBV29-1 and J is TRBJ1-1, with no clear D. V dropped 4 bases and J dropped 4 bases, with 16 bases sitting between them. The CDR3 totals 14 residues. CDR1 is SQVTM and CDR2 is ANQGSEA in the germline V gene. The CDR3 loop reads CSVAPRLGSTEAFF. The CDR3 region has the DNA TGCAGCGTTGCCCCCCGATTGGGGAGCACTGAAGCTTTCTTT.